This TCR beta chain came from a study of T cell responses to AZD1222 COVID-19 vaccine. Findings of the study overall: Clonal diversity may have been underestimated, and the donors were mostly white British, with more females than males.

Per the germline V gene, CDR1 is MNHEY and CDR2 is SMNVEV (reference sequence). Trimming shortened V by 5 bases and J by 4 bases, and 9 bases separated the two germline ends. The CDR3 sequence is 13 residues long. About this clone itself: The antigen is undetermined.

Sequenced by immunoSEQ multiplex PCR; TCRdb stores in-frame clones only, minus some. Found here are about 200,000 clones, roughly nine tenths of them singletons; the top ten hold 3% to 4%. The receptor was isolated from an adult who received the AZD1222 COVID-19 vaccine. The V and J genes are TRBV27 and TRBJ2-1, with D unclear. Material: peripheral blood, obtained 28 days after the second AZD1222 dose. In DNA, the CDR3 is TGTGCCAGCAGTCTCCGCGCGTACAATGAGCAGTTCTTC. Amino acid sequence: CASSLRAYNEQFF.